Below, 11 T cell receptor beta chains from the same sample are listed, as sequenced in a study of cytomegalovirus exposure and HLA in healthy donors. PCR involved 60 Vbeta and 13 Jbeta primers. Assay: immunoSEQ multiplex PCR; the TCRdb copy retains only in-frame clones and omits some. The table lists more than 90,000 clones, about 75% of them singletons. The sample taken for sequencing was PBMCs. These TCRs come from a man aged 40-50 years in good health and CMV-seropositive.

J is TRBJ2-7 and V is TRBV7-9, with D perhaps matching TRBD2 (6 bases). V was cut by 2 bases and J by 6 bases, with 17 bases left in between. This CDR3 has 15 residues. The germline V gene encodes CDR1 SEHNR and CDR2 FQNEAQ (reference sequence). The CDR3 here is CASSLTEGRPGEQYF. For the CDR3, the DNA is TGTGCCAGCAGCTTAACGGAGGGCCGGCCCGGCGAGCAGTACTTC.

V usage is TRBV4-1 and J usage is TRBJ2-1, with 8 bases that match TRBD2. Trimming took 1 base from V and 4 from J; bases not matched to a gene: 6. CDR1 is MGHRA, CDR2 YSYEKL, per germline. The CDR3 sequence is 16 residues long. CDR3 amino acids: CASSQVSGGLYNEQFF. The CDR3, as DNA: TGCGCCAGCAGCCAAGTATCGGGGGGGTTATACAATGAGCAGTTCTTC.

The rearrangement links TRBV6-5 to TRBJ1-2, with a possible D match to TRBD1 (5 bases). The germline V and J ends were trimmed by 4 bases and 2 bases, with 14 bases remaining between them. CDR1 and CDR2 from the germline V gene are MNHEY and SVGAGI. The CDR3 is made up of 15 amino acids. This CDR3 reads CASSSFTGTNYGYTF. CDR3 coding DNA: TGTGCCAGCAGTTCCTTTACAGGTACCAACTATGGCTACACCTTC.

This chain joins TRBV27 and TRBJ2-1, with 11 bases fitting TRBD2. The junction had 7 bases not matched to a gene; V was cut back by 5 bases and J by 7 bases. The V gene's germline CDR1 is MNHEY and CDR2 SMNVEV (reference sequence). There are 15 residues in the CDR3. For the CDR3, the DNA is TGTGCCAGCAGTATTAGCGGGAGGGCGGTGAATGAGCAGTTCTTC. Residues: CASSISGRAVNEQFF.

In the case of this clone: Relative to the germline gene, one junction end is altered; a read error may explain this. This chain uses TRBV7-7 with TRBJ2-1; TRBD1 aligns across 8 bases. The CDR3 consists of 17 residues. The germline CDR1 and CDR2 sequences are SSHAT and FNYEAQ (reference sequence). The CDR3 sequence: CASSPDQGALSVNEQFF. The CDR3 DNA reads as TGTGCTAGCAGTCCGGATCAGGGGGCGCTTTCCGTAAATGAGCAGTTCTTC.

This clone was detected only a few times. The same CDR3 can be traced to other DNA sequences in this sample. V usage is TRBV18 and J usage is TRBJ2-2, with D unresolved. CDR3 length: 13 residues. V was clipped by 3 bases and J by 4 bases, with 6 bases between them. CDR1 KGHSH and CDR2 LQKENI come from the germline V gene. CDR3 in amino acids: CASSPSPTGELFF. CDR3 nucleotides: TGTGCCAGCTCACCCAGTCCCACCGGGGAGCTGTTTTTT. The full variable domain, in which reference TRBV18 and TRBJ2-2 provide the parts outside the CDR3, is NAGVMQNPRHLVRRRGQEARLRCSPMKGHSHVYWYRQLPEEGLKFMVYLQKENIIDESGMPKERFSAEFPKEGPSILRIQQVVRGDSAAYFCASSPSPTGELFFGEGSRLTVL.

CDR3 sequence: CASSLTGRSSYEQYF. CDR3 DNA: TGCGCCAGCAGCCTGACAGGTAGGAGCTCCTACGAGCAGTACTTC. V usage is TRBV5-1 and J usage is TRBJ2-5; the D gene is possibly TRBD1 (6 bases). The last part of the DNA fits TRBJ2-7 better; the J call may be wrong. The CDR3 consists of 15 residues. The germline gives CDR1 SGHRS, CDR2 YFSETQ.

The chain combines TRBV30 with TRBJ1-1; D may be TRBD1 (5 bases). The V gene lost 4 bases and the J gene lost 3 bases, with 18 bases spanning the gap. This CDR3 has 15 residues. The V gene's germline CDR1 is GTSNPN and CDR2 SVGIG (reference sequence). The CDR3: CAWKYMGERDTEAFF. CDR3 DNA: TGTGCCTGGAAATATATGGGGGAGCGGGACACTGAAGCTTTCTTT.

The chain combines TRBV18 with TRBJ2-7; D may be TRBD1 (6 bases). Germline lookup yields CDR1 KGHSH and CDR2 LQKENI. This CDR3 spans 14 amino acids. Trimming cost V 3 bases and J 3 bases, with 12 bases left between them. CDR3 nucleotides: TGTGCCAGCTCACCCACAGGGTGGGGCTACGAGCAGTACTTC. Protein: CASSPTGWGYEQYF.

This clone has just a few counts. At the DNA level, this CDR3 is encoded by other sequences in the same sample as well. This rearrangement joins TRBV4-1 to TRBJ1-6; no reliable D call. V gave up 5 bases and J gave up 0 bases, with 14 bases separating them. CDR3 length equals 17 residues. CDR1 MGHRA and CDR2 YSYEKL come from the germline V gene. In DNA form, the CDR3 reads TGCGCCAGCAGCAGAGGGCCAACGAGCTCCTATAATTCACCCCTCCACTTT. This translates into CASSRGPTSSYNSPLHF.

As DNA, the CDR3 is TGCAGTGTTGAGAGGAGTTACGAGCAGTACTTC. Its protein is CSVERSYEQYF. This sequence joins TRBV20-1 and TRBJ2-7, with no clear D. V lost 7 bases and J 4 bases, leaving 11 bases between the germline ends. This CDR3 spans 11 amino acids. The germline V gene has CDR1 DFQATT and CDR2 SNEGSKA (reference sequence).